The following is a T cell receptor (beta chain) sequence with its context. Antigen: not known. This entry is derived from a study of vaccination effects on CD4 cells after COVID-19. Study details: Viral peptide pools were used in the ViraFEST assay to expand antigen-specific CD4+ T cells, and sequencing came afterward. Post-vaccine specimens arrived a median 72 days past the second dose.

Subsequent to 10 days of culture, CD4+ T cells were isolated. Each participant was given two doses of one vaccine (BNT162b2 or mRNA-1273). The authors replaced half the medium with IL-2 medium on days 3 and 7. Using immunoSEQ multiplex PCR, the repertoire was profiled, and TCRdb retains in-frame clones only, with some absent. The data hold about 45,000 clones, with 60% to 75% observed a single time. This specimen was CD4+ T cells from PBMCs cultured without peptide, taken after COVID-19 vaccination. This receptor was identified in a human donor who received a COVID-19 vaccine.

In nucleotides, the CDR3 is TGTGCCAGCAGCTTGGTTGCAGATACGCAGTATTTT. This codes for CASSLVADTQYF. The V call is TRBV5-4, the J call TRBJ2-3; D is undetermined. Germline V gives CDR1 SGHNT, CDR2 YYREEE (reference sequence). V was cut by 0 bases and J by 4 bases, with 3 bases left in between. This CDR3 comprises 12 residues.